This T cell receptor beta chain originates from a study of T cells in Graves' hyperthyroidism and ophthalmopathy. Study context: Once the initial diagnosis was made, peripheral blood was obtained before any treatment. Whole-study findings and limits: Patients with ophthalmopathy were separated from those with stable hyperthyroidism by a 13 V-J model.

V shed 1 base and J 2 bases; nucleotides not matched to a gene: 5. This CDR3 is built from 16 residues. CDR1 and CDR2 (germline): SGHRS, YFSETQ. This clonotype was seen many times. Antigen: not known. It was RNA transcripts that yielded the amplified TCR beta CDR3 regions. First-round RT-PCR targeting the TCR CDR3 was performed with the HTBI primer set. Each CDR3 protein is one row after TCRdb ran MiXCR on the multiplex PCR reads. The sample has around 300,000 distinct CDR3 sequences; 12% to 15% are singletons. The sequenced sample consisted of blood. This sequence joins TRBV5-1 and TRBJ2-3; 9 bases map to TRBD2. The clonotype comes from a woman aged 50 to 60 with Graves' hyperthyroidism that later progressed to Graves' ophthalmopathy. The CDR3 protein is CASSLNLAGNTDTQYF. As DNA, the CDR3 is TGCGCCAGCAGCTTGAACCTAGCGGGGAACACAGATACGCAGTATTTT.